The rows below give T cell receptor beta chains drawn from one sample of a study of spatial heterogeneity in lung cancer. TCRdb analysed the 5' RACE reads with MiXCR anew, one entry per CDR3 protein. The data hold more than 95,000 distinct CDR3 sequences, with 9% to 15% observed a single time. Here the sequenced sample was PBMCs, taken at follow-up. The receptors originated from a male donor with early-stage non-small cell lung cancer. Each CDR3 is given with its conserved first and last residue. D genes are given only for firm matches. Clone size is stated in some rows and not others, as once, few, many or a class when expanded.

v_call: TRBV19
j_call: TRBJ1-5
clone_size: many
d_call: NA
cdr3_nt: TGTGCCAGTAGTATGGGGTTTCAGGATCAGCCCCAGCATTTT
cdr3_aa: CASSMGFQDQPQHF

v_call: TRBV5-1
j_call: TRBJ2-3
clone_size: few
d_call: NA
cdr3_nt: TGCGCCAGCAGCTTGGAGGGCCAGGGGTCAGATACGCAGTATTTT
cdr3_aa: CASSLEGQGSDTQYF

v_call: TRBV12-3/TRBV12-4
j_call: TRBJ1-2
clone_size: NA
d_call: TRBD1
cdr3_nt: TGTGCCAGCAAACAGACAGGGGCCGGCTACACCTTC
cdr3_aa: CASKQTGAGYTF

v_call: TRBV5-1
j_call: TRBJ2-3
clone_size: many
d_call: NA
cdr3_nt: TGCGCCAGCACGGGGGATACGCAGTATTTT
cdr3_aa: CASTGDTQYF

v_call: TRBV29-1
j_call: TRBJ2-2
clone_size: few
d_call: NA
cdr3_nt: TGCAGCGTTGTTGGCGGGTCGAACACCGGGGAGCTGTTTTTT
cdr3_aa: CSVVGGSNTGELFF

v_call: TRBV5-1
j_call: TRBJ2-1
clone_size: few
d_call: NA
cdr3_nt: TGCGCCAGCAGCTTGGCCCTAGCCCCCAATGAGCAGTTCTTC
cdr3_aa: CASSLALAPNEQFF

v_call: TRBV29-1
j_call: TRBJ2-3
clone_size: many
d_call: NA
cdr3_nt: TGCAGCGTTCGGGTAGCGACTAATGCAGATACGCAGTATTTT
cdr3_aa: CSVRVATNADTQYF

v_call: TRBV6-1
j_call: TRBJ2-7
clone_size: few
d_call: TRBD1
cdr3_nt: TGTGCCATCCCCGGGGGAGGGACAGGGGGGGCCTACGAGCAGTACTTC
cdr3_aa: CAIPGGGTGGAYEQYF

v_call: TRBV7-2
j_call: TRBJ2-3
clone_size: many
d_call: TRBD1
cdr3_nt: TGTGCCAGCAGCTTGCCGGGACAGGTGACAGATACGCAGTATTTT
cdr3_aa: CASSLPGQVTDTQYF

v_call: TRBV6-5
j_call: TRBJ2-7
clone_size: NA
d_call: NA
cdr3_nt: TGTGCCAGCAGTCTTGCGTTGGGCAGGGGAGTCTACGAGCAGTACTTC
cdr3_aa: CASSLALGRGVYEQYF

v_call: TRBV6-6
j_call: TRBJ1-6
clone_size: few
d_call: TRBD1
cdr3_nt: TGTGCCAGCAGCCCTGGACAGGGGACGTCACCCCTCCACTTT
cdr3_aa: CASSPGQGTSPLHF

v_call: TRBV20-1
j_call: TRBJ2-3
clone_size: few
d_call: TRBD2
cdr3_nt: TGCAGTGTTCCCAGCGGGGGGGCCCGCACAGATACGCAGTATTTT
cdr3_aa: CSVPSGGARTDTQYF

v_call: TRBV20-1
j_call: TRBJ2-5
clone_size: NA
d_call: TRBD2
cdr3_nt: TGCAGTGCTAGAGATCGACTAGCGGGGGGGCCACTGGAGACCCAGTACTTC
cdr3_aa: CSARDRLAGGPLETQYF

v_call: TRBV2
j_call: TRBJ2-5
clone_size: NA
d_call: NA
cdr3_nt: TGTGCCAGGATGGACAGCCACCAAGAGACCCAGTACTTC
cdr3_aa: CARMDSHQETQYF

v_call: TRBV28
j_call: TRBJ2-7
clone_size: few
d_call: TRBD2
cdr3_nt: TGTGCCAGCAGTATCCCCGGGGGGGCAACGTACGAGCAGTACTTC
cdr3_aa: CASSIPGGATYEQYF

v_call: TRBV12-3/TRBV12-4
j_call: TRBJ2-5
clone_size: NA
d_call: NA
cdr3_nt: TGTGCCAGCACTATTAGCACAGAAGAGACCCAGTACTTC
cdr3_aa: CASTISTEETQYF

v_call: TRBV28
j_call: TRBJ2-5
clone_size: many
d_call: TRBD2
cdr3_nt: TGTGCCAGCAGTTCCGGGACTAGCGGGTTCAGAGAGACCCAGTACTTC
cdr3_aa: CASSSGTSGFRETQYF

v_call: TRBV20-1
j_call: TRBJ2-1
clone_size: NA
d_call: TRBD2
cdr3_nt: TGCAGTACCCCCCACGGAGCGGGGGGCCGTAGTGAGCAGTTCTTC
cdr3_aa: CSTPHGAGGRSEQFF

v_call: TRBV5-1
j_call: TRBJ1-6
clone_size: many
d_call: TRBD1
cdr3_nt: TGCGCCAGCGGACCGGGACAGGGGAATTCACCCCTCCACTTT
cdr3_aa: CASGPGQGNSPLHF

v_call: TRBV9
j_call: TRBJ2-2
clone_size: NA
d_call: NA
cdr3_nt: TGTGCCAGCAGCGTAGAGCCAACCGGGGAGCTGTTTTTT
cdr3_aa: CASSVEPTGELFF